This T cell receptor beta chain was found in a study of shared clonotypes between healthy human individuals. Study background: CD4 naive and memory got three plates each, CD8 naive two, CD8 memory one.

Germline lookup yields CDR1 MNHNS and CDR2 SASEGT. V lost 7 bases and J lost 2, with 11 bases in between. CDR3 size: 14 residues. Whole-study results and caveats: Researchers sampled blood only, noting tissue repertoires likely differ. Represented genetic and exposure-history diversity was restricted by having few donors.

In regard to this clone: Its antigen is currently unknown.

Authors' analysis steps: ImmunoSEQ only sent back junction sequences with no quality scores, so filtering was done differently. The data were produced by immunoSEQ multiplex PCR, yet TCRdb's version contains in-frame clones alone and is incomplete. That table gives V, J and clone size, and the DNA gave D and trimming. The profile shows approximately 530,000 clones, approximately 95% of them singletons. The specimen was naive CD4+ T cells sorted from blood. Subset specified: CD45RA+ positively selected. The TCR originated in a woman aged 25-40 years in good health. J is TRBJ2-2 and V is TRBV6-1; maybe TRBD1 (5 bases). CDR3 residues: CASISRVNTGELFF. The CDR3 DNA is TGTGCCAGCATATCCAGGGTAAACACCGGGGAGCTGTTTTTT.